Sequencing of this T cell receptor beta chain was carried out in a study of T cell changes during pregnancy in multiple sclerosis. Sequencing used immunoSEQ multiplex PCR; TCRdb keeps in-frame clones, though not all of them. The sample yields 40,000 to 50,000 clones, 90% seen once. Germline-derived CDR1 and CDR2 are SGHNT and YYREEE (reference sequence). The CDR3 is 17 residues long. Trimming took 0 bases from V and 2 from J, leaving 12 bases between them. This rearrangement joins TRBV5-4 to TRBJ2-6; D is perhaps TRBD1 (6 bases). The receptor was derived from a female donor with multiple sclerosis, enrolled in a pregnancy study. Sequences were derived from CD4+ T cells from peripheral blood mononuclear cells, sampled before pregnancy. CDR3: CASSLDQGSPGANVLTF. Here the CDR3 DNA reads TGTGCCAGCAGCTTGGATCAGGGGAGCCCTGGGGCCAACGTCCTGACTTTC. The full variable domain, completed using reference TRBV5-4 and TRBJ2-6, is ETGVTQSPTHLIKTRGQQVTLRCSSQSGHNTVSWYQQALGQGPQFIFQYYREEENGRGNFPPRFSGLQFPNYSSELNVNALELDDSALYLCASSLDQGSPGANVLTFGAGSRLTVL.